This is a list of T cell receptor beta chains from one sample in a study of T cells in Graves' hyperthyroidism and ophthalmopathy. TCRdb redid the calling of the multiplex PCR reads with MiXCR, one entry per CDR3 protein. Among nearly 600,000 distinct CDR3 sequences, about 14% were seen once, and the ten largest hold around 7%. Sequencing used blood. The receptors shown here come from a woman between 18 and 29 years old with Graves' ophthalmopathy. The CDR3 runs from the conserved cysteine through the conserved F or W. A D gene is named only where the DNA matches it firmly. The size of a clone is reported for some rows only, either as once, few or many, or as a class for expanded clones.

d_gene	abundance	j_gene	len	v_gene	CDR3aa
.	.	TRBJ2-2	20	TRBV9	CASSVALVSALLANTGELFF
.	many	TRBJ2-1	13	TRBV11-2	CASSPKVRDRGFF
.	many	TRBJ2-3	14	TRBV11-2	CASSPEGITDTQYF
.	many	TRBJ1-2	12	TRBV30	CAWSLDIYGYTF
TRBD2	many	TRBJ2-5	13	TRBV7-3	CASRIAGEETQYF
TRBD2	many	TRBJ2-1	15	TRBV5-1	CASSLDGGNYNEQFF
.	many	TRBJ2-7	14	TRBV14	CASSSRPGSYEQYF
TRBD1	.	TRBJ2-7	15	TRBV19	CASSIDRGHFNEQYF
TRBD2	few	TRBJ2-7	22	TRBV6-6	CASSYSRVEPSGRVLNPYEQYF
.	many	TRBJ2-3	15	TRBV11-3	CASSLVSEPTDTQYF
.	many	TRBJ2-5	13	TRBV2	CASSVLVQETQYF
.	many	TRBJ2-5	15	TRBV18	CASSPPPLTGETQYF
.	many	TRBJ2-7	14	TRBV11-3	CASSLRETQYEQYF
TRBD1	.	TRBJ2-5	16	TRBV11-2	CASSSPGQGARETQYF
TRBD1	many	TRBJ1-2	15	TRBV5-1	CASSLVPGQDDGYTF
TRBD1	many	TRBJ2-3	18	TRBV7-3	CASSPLSRDRGLEDTQYF
.	many	TRBJ2-5	17	TRBV27	CASSLSRPWTAQETQYF
.	many	TRBJ1-2	14	TRBV3-1	CASSQEGGNYGYTF
.	.	TRBJ2-7	15	TRBV29-1	CSVEGEMGAPYEQYF
TRBD1	.	TRBJ2-7	12	TRBV10-3	CAISRTGIEQYF
.	.	TRBJ2-6	14	TRBV30	CAWSGMTGANVLTF
.	many	TRBJ2-7	15	TRBV3-1	CASSQWGESGYEQYF
TRBD1	many	TRBJ1-2	14	TRBV2	CASSRTGINYGYTF
.	many	TRBJ2-3	15	TRBV5-1	CASRKGPNFHDTQYF
TRBD2	.	TRBJ2-7	14	TRBV28	CASRETSGASEQYF
.	many	TRBJ2-6	16	TRBV12-3/TRBV12-4	CASSRDQSSGANVLTF
.	.	TRBJ1-1	17	TRBV3-1	CASSQDGGSGKNTEAFF
.	many	TRBJ2-1	12	TRBV6-2/TRBV6-3	CASSYRDNEQFF
TRBD2	.	TRBJ2-7	15	TRBV28	CASSSSGSLDYEQYF
TRBD1	many	TRBJ2-7	12	TRBV20-1	CSGRDRGYEQYF
.	.	TRBJ1-1	14	TRBV28	CASTLPPSNTEAFF
.	.	TRBJ1-2	15	TRBV4-1	CASSQGVGEVRGYTF
TRBD2	many	TRBJ2-1	18	TRBV7-9	CASSPTKAGGKSYNEQFF
TRBD1	.	TRBJ1-5	17	TRBV4-1	CASSQGQLALSNQPQHF
TRBD2	many	TRBJ2-1	18	TRBV7-6	CASSLGGGAGAPGNEQFF
.	.	TRBJ1-5	12	TRBV20-1	CSARAGGQPQHF
.	.	TRBJ2-3	13	TRBV5-1	CASSLTLGDTQYF
.	many	TRBJ2-1	15	TRBV19	CASSIGHLSYNEQFF
.	many	TRBJ2-1	16	TRBV24-1	CATSDLRGIRGNEQFF
.	many	TRBJ2-5	13	TRBV24-1	CATSELQKETQYF
.	many	TRBJ1-2	13	TRBV4-1	CASSQGSAWGYTF
.	many	TRBJ1-5	15	TRBV15	CATSRDKGRNQPQHF
.	.	TRBJ2-1	15	TRBV20-1	CSASWRTVGDNEQFF
.	few	TRBJ2-3	16	TRBV7-9	CASSPPPQGRADTQYF
.	few	TRBJ2-1	14	TRBV29-1	CSTPGGQRYNEQFF
.	many	TRBJ1-6	13	TRBV2	CASRGDGDSPLHF
.	many	TRBJ1-3	13	TRBV28	CASSFPSGNTIYF
.	.	TRBJ2-7	13	TRBV2	CAISDFSSYEQYF
.	many	TRBJ2-7	14	TRBV7-2	CASKEGATLNEQYF
TRBD2	.	TRBJ2-2	16	TRBV20-1	CSARDPSGSSTGELFF
TRBD1	many	TRBJ1-1	19	TRBV12-3/TRBV12-4	CASSADRWDSRAGGIEAFF
.	many	TRBJ2-2	16	TRBV28	CASSLSSLGNPGELFF
.	many	TRBJ1-5	12	TRBV27	CASSFHNQPQHF
TRBD2	few	TRBJ2-7	18	TRBV9	CASSVAPGTSEGAYEQYF
TRBD2	many	TRBJ2-2	16	TRBV12-3/TRBV12-4	CASSLTGLAGGGELFF
TRBD2	many	TRBJ2-3	16	TRBV4-1	CASSQELAGARDTQYF
.	many	TRBJ2-1	16	TRBV7-9	CASSLPTWPRRGEQFF
.	many	TRBJ1-1	11	TRBV3-1	CASSRQSEAFF
TRBD1	few	TRBJ1-2	17	TRBV24-1	CSTRPSSARGYKYGYTF